Here is one TCR beta chain with its context. TCRdb's table, derived via immunoSEQ multiplex PCR, lists solely in-frame clones and lacks some. This table holds more than 45,000 clones, approximately 84% found once. The data derive from a study of PD-L1 blockade in urothelial cancer. In the study overall: Patients arrived having already received 0 to 3 prior chemotherapy regimens. Blood analyses occurred 3 weeks (second dose) and 6 weeks post treatment start.

V was trimmed by 0 bases and J by 0 bases, leaving 11 bases between them. The CDR3 is 16 amino acids. The germline V gene encodes CDR1 SGDLS and CDR2 YYNGEE. This TCR was recovered from a man between 60 and 75 years old with urothelial cancer. This chain links TRBV9 with TRBJ2-3, with D possibly being TRBD1 (6 bases). The sample in question was PBMCs, obtained around atezolizumab (anti-PD-L1) treatment. CDR3 sequence: CASSVGLGASTDTQYF. CDR3 in DNA: TGTGCCAGCAGCGTAGGGCTGGGGGCTAGCACAGATACGCAGTATTTT.